A selection of T cell receptor beta chains follows, all from one sample in a study of CD4 T cells in relation to SARS-CoV-2 and coronaviruses. Here immunoSEQ multiplex PCR was the method, and the copy in TCRdb shows in-frame clones only, minus some. The table has fewer than 20,000 clones, about 80% seen once. What these receptors recognize is not known. The sample was CD4+ T cells from PBMCs, cultured in vitro. The receptors stem from a human donor in good health. Each CDR3 is given with its conserved first and last residue. D genes are given only for firm matches. Clone size, where shown, is once, few, many, or a class for clones that have expanded.

NA	TRBV30	TRBJ2-7	few	TGTGCCTGGAGCGCGGGGATCGAGCAGTACTTC	CAWSAGIEQYF
NA	TRBV28	TRBJ2-7	NA	TGTGCCAGCGCGAATTACTACGAGCAGTACTTC	CASANYYEQYF
NA	TRBV14	TRBJ2-7	NA	TGTGCCAGCAGCCCCCGACGGGGAATAGCCGAGCAGTACTTC	CASSPRRGIAEQYF
NA	TRBV18	TRBJ2-5	NA	TGTGCCAGCTCATCCCAAGAGACCCAGTACTTC	CASSSQETQYF
NA	TRBV2	TRBJ2-2	once	TGTGCCAGCAGTAGCGGCCCAGCCCGGGCGAACACCGGGGAGCTGTTTTTT	CASSSGPARANTGELFF
TRBD1	TRBV5-1	TRBJ2-2	NA	TGCGCCAGCAGCTTGGAGGGACAGGTCGACGGGGAGCTGTTTTTT	CASSLEGQVDGELFF
NA	TRBV10-1	TRBJ1-1	NA	TGCGCCAGCAGTTCAGGAAACACTGAAGCTTTCTTT	CASSSGNTEAFF
NA	TRBV5-1	TRBJ2-2	NA	TGCGCCAGCAGCTTGTCTCCAGGTTCGGTCGGGGAGCTGTTTTTT	CASSLSPGSVGELFF
NA	TRBV12-3/TRBV12-4	TRBJ2-4	NA	TGTGCCAGCAGTTTCGGCGGAAAAAACATTCAGTACTTC	CASSFGGKNIQYF
NA	TRBV5-1	TRBJ2-2	NA	TGCGCCAGCAGCTTGAAACTTACCGGGGAGCTGTTTTTT	CASSLKLTGELFF
NA	TRBV5-4	TRBJ2-7	NA	TGTGCCAGCAGCGCCAGGGAATCCTACGAGCAGTACTTC	CASSARESYEQYF
NA	TRBV18	TRBJ1-1	NA	TGTGCCAGCTCACCACTCGCGGGGGAAGGTACTGAAGCTTTCTTT	CASSPLAGEGTEAFF
NA	TRBV5-4	TRBJ2-6	few	TGTGCCAGCAGCACCTCGAGCGGGGCCAACGTCCTGACTTTC	CASSTSSGANVLTF
NA	TRBV27	TRBJ1-4	NA	TGTGCCAGCAGTTCCCTAACCCACGACATGTCTTCAGGAAAACTGTTTTTT	CASSSLTHDMSSGKLFF
NA	TRBV9	TRBJ2-3	NA	TGTGCCAGCAGCCCCAAACCTAGCACAGATACGCAGTATTTT	CASSPKPSTDTQYF
TRBD1	TRBV15	TRBJ2-7	NA	TGTGCCACCAGCAGTATAGGGGGCATTAGCTACGAGCAGTACTTC	CATSSIGGISYEQYF
NA	TRBV24-1	TRBJ1-4	once	TGTGCCACCAATTGGGACAAACTGTTTTTT	CATNWDKLFF
NA	TRBV28	TRBJ2-7	few	TGTGCCAGCAGTCACGGGACTGAGCAGTACTTC	CASSHGTEQYF
NA	TRBV6-6	TRBJ2-1	NA	TGTGCCAGCAGTTACGGGGAGGGGGGGTTCTTC	CASSYGEGGFF
NA	TRBV30	TRBJ2-7	few	TGTGCCTGGAACCGGGACAAACTGTACTTC	CAWNRDKLYF
NA	TRBV2	TRBJ1-2	NA	TGTGCCAGCAGGGATGACAGTCATGGCTACACCTTC	CASRDDSHGYTF
TRBD2	TRBV11-1	TRBJ2-1	NA	TGTGCCAGCAGCTTAGGGACTAGCGGGCTAATTGAGCAGTTCTTC	CASSLGTSGLIEQFF
TRBD1	TRBV12-3/TRBV12-4	TRBJ1-2	NA	TGTGCCAGCAGTGTTGACAGGGCCTATGGCTACACCTTC	CASSVDRAYGYTF
NA	TRBV7-8	TRBJ1-6	NA	TGTGCCAGCAGCTTACTGGGTGGGTCGGGTTCACCCCTCCACTTT	CASSLLGGSGSPLHF
TRBD2	TRBV9	TRBJ2-1	NA	TGTGCCAGCAGCGCCACTAGCGGGAGGGTGGATGAGCAGTTCTTC	CASSATSGRVDEQFF
NA	TRBV3-1/TRBV3-2	TRBJ1-1	medium-sized	TGTGCCAGCAGCCAAGATACAGGAACCACTGAAGCTTTCTTT	CASSQDTGTTEAFF
NA	TRBV5-1	TRBJ2-6	NA	TGCGCCAGCAGCTTGTCTTCGCGGGCCAACGTCCTGACTTTC	CASSLSSRANVLTF
TRBD1	TRBV5-1	TRBJ1-1	NA	TGCGCCAGCAGCTTGGCCGGAGGGGGCCGGAACACTGAAGCTTTCTTT	CASSLAGGGRNTEAFF
NA	TRBV20-1	TRBJ2-1	NA	TGCAGTGCTAGTAAATCCAGCGGCGAGTTCTTC	CSASKSSGEFF
NA	TRBV4-1	TRBJ2-5	NA	TGCGCCAGCAGCCAAGTGACGGGAGCGCCCCAAGAGACCCAGTACTTC	CASSQVTGAPQETQYF
NA	TRBV10-1	TRBJ2-5	NA	TGCGCCAGCAGTGAGTCGGGGCGAGAGACCCAGTACTTC	CASSESGRETQYF
TRBD1	TRBV5-1	TRBJ1-5	NA	TGCGCCAGCAGGGAAGGGACAGGCAACAATCAGCCCCAGCATTTT	CASREGTGNNQPQHF
NA	TRBV12-3/TRBV12-4	TRBJ2-7	NA	TGTGCCAGCACTTGGGGCACCTCCTACGAGCAGTACTTC	CASTWGTSYEQYF
NA	TRBV24-1	TRBJ2-5	NA	TGTGCCACCAGTGATTTGTCCGAATATCCTAAAGAGACCCAGTACTTC	CATSDLSEYPKETQYF
TRBD1	TRBV11-3	TRBJ1-3	NA	TGTGCCAGCAGCGAGACAGGGATCTCTGGAAACACCATATATTTT	CASSETGISGNTIYF
NA	TRBV6-5	TRBJ2-7	NA	TGTGCCAGCAGTCGAGCAGGGTCCGAGCAGTACTTC	CASSRAGSEQYF
TRBD1	TRBV24-1	TRBJ2-2	few	TGTGCCACCAGTGATTTCCGGGACAGGGACACCGGGGAGCTGTTTTTT	CATSDFRDRDTGELFF
NA	TRBV21-1	TRBJ2-7	NA	TGTGCCAGCACCGACCTATTTTACGAGCAGTACTTC	CASTDLFYEQYF
NA	TRBV15	TRBJ2-1	NA	TGTGCCACCAGCAGAGATCCCCACCGTGAGCAGTTCTTC	CATSRDPHREQFF
TRBD2	TRBV14	TRBJ2-7	NA	TGTGCCAGCAGCACGAACCGGGGGGGCGAGCAGTACTTC	CASSTNRGGEQYF
NA	TRBV19	TRBJ2-3	NA	TGTGCCAGTAGTCCAACCGGGCAGGCGCAGTATTTT	CASSPTGQAQYF
TRBD2	TRBV30	TRBJ2-1	NA	TGTGCCTGGAGTGCCGGGACTAGCGGGAGGGACAATGAGCAGTTCTTC	CAWSAGTSGRDNEQFF
NA	TRBV10-3	TRBJ1-5	NA	TGTGCCATCAGTGAGTCCCAGGGGAGTCAGCCCCAGCATTTT	CAISESQGSQPQHF
TRBD2	TRBV14	TRBJ2-5	NA	TGTGCCAGCAGCCAAGGACTAGCGGGGGTGGAGACCCAGTACTTC	CASSQGLAGVETQYF
NA	TRBV5-1	TRBJ2-3	NA	TGCGCCAGCAGCGCGACCGCCGGGTCTTCCACAGATACGCAGTATTTT	CASSATAGSSTDTQYF
TRBD1	TRBV28	TRBJ2-7	NA	TGTGCCAGCAGACAGGGGTCCTACGAGCAGTACTTC	CASRQGSYEQYF
TRBD2	TRBV6-4	TRBJ2-5	NA	TGTGCCAGCAGTGAATTAGCGGGAACCCAAGAGACCCAGTACTTC	CASSELAGTQETQYF
TRBD1	TRBV19	TRBJ1-6	few	TGTGCCAGTAGTATAGATGGGACAGGGGAGACACCCCTCCACTTT	CASSIDGTGETPLHF